A single sample gave rise to the 4 T cell receptor beta chains below, sequenced in a study of post-analysis software for immune sequencing data. General observations from the study: TRBV5-6, TRBV5-1 and TRBV20-1 belonged to a set of roughly 5 TRBV segments that were more frequent in patients than controls.

These TCRs' antigens remain unknown. TCR beta cDNA libraries included unique molecular identifiers. One entry per CDR3 protein results from TCRdb running MiXCR on the PCR reads. The sample has about 380,000 distinct CDR3 sequences; roughly 35% are singletons. Material for sequencing was blood. These receptors all stem from a girl aged 5-17 years with multiple sclerosis.

This clonotype was seen more than once but under ten times. The rearrangement links TRBV2 to TRBJ1-5; 7 nucleotides agree with TRBD1. In germline, CDR1 is SNHLY, CDR2 FYNNEI. The V gene end was trimmed by 6 bases and the J gene end by 7 bases; junction bases not matched to a gene: 12. This CDR3 comprises 15 residues. The CDR3 DNA reads as TGTGCCAGCAGCGAATCTACAGGGGCACCCCAGCCCCAGCATTTT. It encodes CASSESTGAPQPQHF.

CDR3 protein: CASSTLRDNQPQHF. The CDR3 DNA reads as TGTGCCAGCAGCACTTTGCGGGACAATCAGCCCCAGCATTTT. V gene TRBV7-8 combines with J gene TRBJ1-5; D gene ambiguous. This CDR3 is 14 amino acids long. With 5 bases removed from V and 3 bases from J, the gap between germline ends came to 11 bases. Germline V CDR1 and CDR2: SGHVS, FQNEAQ.

This clonotype was picked up a small number of times. This chain links TRBV12-3 or TRBV12-4 with TRBJ2-7, with D hard to call. The CDR3 runs 12 residues. Trimming removed 6 bases from V and 6 bases from J, with 12 bases in between. In nucleotides, the CDR3 is TGTGCCAGCAGCTGGACCTCGGGCGAGCAGTACTTC. Its protein is CASSWTSGEQYF.

This clonotype was counted between two and nine times. Its ends do not fully match the called genes, so a read error is possible. The chain couples TRBV24-1 to TRBJ2-5, with D perhaps matching TRBD1 (5 bases). Germline V lookup: CDR1 KGHDR, CDR2 SFDVKD. There are 16 residues in the CDR3. The CDR3 bases are TGTGCCACCAGTGATTTGATAATAGGGCAGGGCGAGACCCGGTACTTC. Protein product: CATSDLIIGQGETRYF.